These 10 T cell receptor beta chains share one sample of origin, sequenced in a study of cytomegalovirus exposure and HLA in healthy donors. PCR was performed using 60 Vbeta and 13 Jbeta primers. Some clones are missing from TCRdb's copy, which holds only in-frame ones; the method was immunoSEQ multiplex PCR. The table lists about 140,000 clones, 79% of them singletons. The specimen sequenced was PBMCs. All receptors derive from a man aged 40-50 years in good health and CMV-seropositive.

The rearrangement joins TRBV5-8 to TRBJ1-5, with D perhaps matching TRBD1 (6 bases). CDR1 is SGHTS and CDR2 is YDEGEE in the germline V gene. V was pared by 4 bases and J by 0 bases, with 14 bases between. The CDR3 is 16 amino acids. CDR3: CASSPETGYSNQPQHF. In nucleotides, the CDR3 is TGTGCCAGCAGCCCCGAGACAGGATATAGCAATCAGCCCCAGCATTTT.

The J gene is TRBJ2-3, the V gene TRBV4-1, with 7 bases that match TRBD2. Germline V gene data show CDR1 as MGHRA and CDR2 as YSYEKL. The CDR3 extends over 16 amino acids. The V gene end was trimmed by 5 bases and the J gene end by 2 bases; junction bases not matched to a gene: 10. This chain's CDR3 is CASSSPRGVPTDTQYF. The CDR3 coding sequence is TGCGCCAGCAGCTCTCCTCGGGGGGTTCCCACAGATACGCAGTATTTT.

The chain uses TRBV19 and TRBJ1-2, with a tentative D call TRBD1 (5 bases). V lost 5 bases and J 3 bases, leaving 10 bases between the germline ends. The germline CDR1 and CDR2 sequences are LNHDA and SQIVND (reference sequence). This CDR3 is built from 13 residues. The CDR3 is CASSPTGDYGYTF. The CDR3 DNA reads as TGTGCCAGTAGTCCCACAGGAGACTATGGCTACACCTTC.

This clone appeared a single time. The chain employs TRBV27 and TRBJ1-4; D gene uncertain. Trimming shortened V by 5 bases and J by 7 bases, and 20 bases separated the two germline ends. This CDR3 is built from 16 residues. The germline V gene has CDR1 MNHEY and CDR2 SMNVEV (reference sequence). This CDR3 is CASSHNPTPGGEKLFF. The DNA of the CDR3 is TGTGCCAGCAGTCACAACCCGACTCCAGGAGGTGAAAAACTGTTTTTT.

The rearrangement uses TRBV6-5 and TRBJ2-1, with TRBD2 matching over 8 bases. With 6 bases clipped from V and 2 bases from J, the junction kept 6 bases outside the gene matches. CDR3 length: 15 residues. Germline V gene lookup returns CDR1 MNHEY and CDR2 SVGAGI. The CDR3 nucleotides read TGTGCCAGCAGGCGGAGCGGGAGCCCCTACAATGAGCAGTTCTTC. Its protein product is CASRRSGSPYNEQFF.

V is TRBV19 and J is TRBJ1-1; 12 bases are shared with TRBD1. The CDR3 length is 15 residues. Germline V gene lookup returns CDR1 LNHDA and CDR2 SQIVND (reference sequence). Unmatched junction bases numbered 4, after V lost 3 bases and J lost 5 bases. The CDR3 coding sequence is TGTGCCAGTAGTATCGGGACAGGGGGCGGTACTGAAGCTTTCTTT. The encoded protein is CASSIGTGGGTEAFF.

V is TRBV6-5 and J is TRBJ2-7; TRBD1 matches 9 bases. The germline V gene has CDR1 MNHEY and CDR2 SVGAGI. The V and J ends lost 5 bases and 1 base, in that order; junction bases with no gene match: 3. CDR3 size: 14 residues. The CDR3 reads CASSTGQGSYEQYF. The CDR3 coding sequence is TGTGCCAGCAGTACCGGACAGGGGTCCTACGAGCAGTACTTC.

The chain carries TRBV18 and TRBJ2-4; 8 nucleotides agree with TRBD1. CDR3 length: 17 residues. CDR1 is KGHSH and CDR2 is LQKENI in the germline V gene. The junction had 7 bases not matched to a gene; V was cut back by 3 bases and J by 0 bases. The CDR3 spells CASSPQGQALAKNIQYF. CDR3 nucleotides: TGTGCCAGCTCACCGCAGGGACAGGCACTAGCCAAAAACATTCAGTACTTC. Looking up the rest from reference TRBV18 and TRBJ2-4 gives the full variable domain: NAGVMQNPRHLVRRRGQEARLRCSPMKGHSHVYWYRQLPEEGLKFMVYLQKENIIDESGMPKERFSAEFPKEGPSILRIQQVVRGDSAAYFCASSPQGQALAKNIQYFGAGTRLSVL.

The CDR3 sequence is CASSPIGVTGSYNEQFF. CDR3 DNA sequence: TGTGCCAGCTCACCGATTGGGGTGACAGGCTCCTACAATGAGCAGTTCTTC. The V and J genes are TRBV18 and TRBJ2-1, with TRBD1 as a possible D gene (6 bases). Germline V CDR1 and CDR2: KGHSH, LQKENI. V dropped 3 bases and J dropped 0 bases, with 15 bases sitting between them. The length of the CDR3 is 17 residues.

J is TRBJ2-7 and V is TRBV11-3, with D maybe TRBD1 (5 bases). V was clipped by 0 bases and J by 5 bases, with 5 bases between them. The CDR3 loop spans 12 amino acids. In germline, CDR1 is SGHNT, CDR2 YENEEA. DNA for the CDR3: TGTGCCAGCAGCTTAGACAGGGACGAGCAGTACTTC. Amino acids: CASSLDRDEQYF.